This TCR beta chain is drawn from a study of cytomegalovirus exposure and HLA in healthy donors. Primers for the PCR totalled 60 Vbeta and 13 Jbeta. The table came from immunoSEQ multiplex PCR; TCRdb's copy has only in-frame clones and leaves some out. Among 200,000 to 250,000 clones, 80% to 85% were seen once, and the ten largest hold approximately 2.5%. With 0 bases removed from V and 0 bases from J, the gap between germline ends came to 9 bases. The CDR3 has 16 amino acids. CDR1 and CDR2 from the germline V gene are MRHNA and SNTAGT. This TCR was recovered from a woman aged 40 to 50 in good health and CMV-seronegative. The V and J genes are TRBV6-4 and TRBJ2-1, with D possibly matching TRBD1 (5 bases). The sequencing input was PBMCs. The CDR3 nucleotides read TGTGCCAGCAGTGACTCGAGGACACGCTCCTACAATGAGCAGTTCTTC. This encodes CASSDSRTRSYNEQFF.